The source of this T cell receptor beta chain is a study of blood T cell repertoires in COVID-19. Study as a whole: Nucleic acid was either cDNA or gDNA, and it came from T cells, B-cell-depleted T cells, or PBMCs.

The length of the CDR3 is 14 residues. After removal of 6 bases from V and 5 bases from J, the junction contained 8 bases not matched to a gene. Germline V CDR1 and CDR2: SNHLY, FYNNEI. Data came from immunoSEQ multiplex PCR; TCRdb stores just in-frame clones and leaves some out. The table records 250,000 to 350,000 clones, 75% to 90% of them present only once. The TCR comes from a woman in her 30s with active or convalescent COVID-19. The rearrangement links TRBV2 to TRBJ1-1, with 8 positions matching TRBD1. Material: peripheral blood. The CDR3 DNA is TGTGCCAGCAGGAATGAAGGGACAGGAACTGAAGCTTTCTTT. Translated: CASRNEGTGTEAFF.